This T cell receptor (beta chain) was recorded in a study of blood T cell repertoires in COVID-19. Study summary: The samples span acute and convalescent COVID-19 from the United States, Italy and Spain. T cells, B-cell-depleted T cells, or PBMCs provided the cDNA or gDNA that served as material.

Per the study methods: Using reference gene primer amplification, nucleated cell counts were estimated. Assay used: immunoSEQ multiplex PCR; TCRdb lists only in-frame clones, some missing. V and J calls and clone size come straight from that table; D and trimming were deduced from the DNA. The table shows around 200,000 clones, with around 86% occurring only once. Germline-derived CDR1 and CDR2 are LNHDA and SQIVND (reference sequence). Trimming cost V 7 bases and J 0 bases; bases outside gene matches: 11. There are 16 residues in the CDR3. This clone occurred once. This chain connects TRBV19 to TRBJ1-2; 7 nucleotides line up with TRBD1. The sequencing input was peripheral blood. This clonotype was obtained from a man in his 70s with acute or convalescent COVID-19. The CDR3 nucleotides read TGTGCCAGTACCAGGGGGGATTTGAGAGCTAACTATGGCTACACCTTC. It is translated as CASTRGDLRANYGYTF.